The T cell receptor beta chain under discussion was sequenced for a study of OX40 agonist ivuxolimab in advanced cancers. With regard to the full study: The costimulatory receptor OX40 (CD134) was targeted by ivuxolimab, a fully human IgG2 agonistic monoclonal antibody. Intravenous ivuxolimab was administered to patients every 2 weeks at six dose levels: 0.01, 0.1, 0.3, 1.5, 3 and 10 mg/kg. Of the approximately 50 dose-escalation patients, hepatocellular carcinoma was present in about 20, melanoma in around 15, renal cell carcinoma in 9 and head and neck cancer in 9. In the dose-escalation cohort, 65% to 85% of patients were male, and the mean age was around 65 years with a range of about 20 to 80. Prior anti-PD-1, anti-PD-L1 or anti-CTLA-4 therapy was permitted, and checkpoint inhibitors had been received by about 44% of dose-escalation patients. Partial responses occurred in three dose-escalation patients: two with cutaneous melanoma and one with hepatocellular carcinoma. The purpose of peripheral TCRbeta sequencing was to test whether ivuxolimab changed TCR sequence diversity and led to clonal T-cell expansion. The paper covers the monotherapy dose-escalation part of the phase I ivuxolimab trial, which included N = 52 patients. The research as a whole found: In partial responders in the 0.1-3.0 mg/kg groups, normalized peripheral clonal expansion was found to be among the lowest, especially among CD8+ T cells. After ivuxolimab, more expanded clones were found on average in CD8+ T cells than in CD4+ T cells. At doses from 0.1 to 3.0 mg/kg, clonal expansion was seen in both CD4+ and CD8+ blood T cells between baseline and week 6. Low levels of normalized T-cell clonal expansion were also seen in some nonresponding patients. The antigen specificity of the clonally expanded peripheral T cells was not determined.

Note on this clone: Its target antigen remains unknown. Nothing much larger sits one base from this clone, and base qualities are not available.

From its cysteine to its phenylalanine, the CDR3 spans 11 amino acids. The read is trimmed to its CDR3 DNA, 33 bases read in frame from base 1. Trimming takes 6 bases from V and 3 bases from J, and the germline ends sit 6 bases apart. CDR1 is given as MNHNS and CDR2 as SASEGT, both from the germline V gene. The trial excluded patients who had a history of autoimmune disease or who were on systemic immunosuppression. In every dose cohort, peripheral blood was drawn for TCR sequencing at baseline, cycle 4 day 1, and cycle 7 day 1. Samples were obtained from an open-label, multicenter, first-in-human phase I dose-escalation trial of ivuxolimab. Adults with locally advanced or metastatic head and neck squamous cell, hepatocellular, melanoma or renal cell carcinoma were enrolled in the trial. Before TCR sequencing, CD4+ T cells and CD8+ T cells were sorted from peripheral blood as separate populations.

For sequencing of the TCRbeta CDR3 region, genomic DNA was extracted from the sorted cells. The immunoSEQ Assay was used to sequence the TCRbeta CDR3 regions. Drawn from immuneACCESS, this table holds only the in-frame rearrangements with V and J called that TCRdb kept. Clones are partly lost; checked studies trace under half to an unresolved V gene and leave the rest unexplained. This sample lists fewer than 70,000 clones; more than 85% were detected once. Clones ranked in the top ten supply roughly 13% of the sample. Sequences were derived from CD4+ or CD8+ T cells sorted from blood, sampled in a trial of the OX40 agonist ivuxolimab. Recombination connected TRBV6-1 to TRBJ2-7; there is no confident call for the D gene. The clonotype comes from an adult with an advanced solid tumor such as melanoma, head and neck, liver or kidney cancer. This receptor has the CDR3 CASRDGYEQYF. DNA sequence: TGTGCCAGCAGGGACGGCTACGAGCAGTACTTC.